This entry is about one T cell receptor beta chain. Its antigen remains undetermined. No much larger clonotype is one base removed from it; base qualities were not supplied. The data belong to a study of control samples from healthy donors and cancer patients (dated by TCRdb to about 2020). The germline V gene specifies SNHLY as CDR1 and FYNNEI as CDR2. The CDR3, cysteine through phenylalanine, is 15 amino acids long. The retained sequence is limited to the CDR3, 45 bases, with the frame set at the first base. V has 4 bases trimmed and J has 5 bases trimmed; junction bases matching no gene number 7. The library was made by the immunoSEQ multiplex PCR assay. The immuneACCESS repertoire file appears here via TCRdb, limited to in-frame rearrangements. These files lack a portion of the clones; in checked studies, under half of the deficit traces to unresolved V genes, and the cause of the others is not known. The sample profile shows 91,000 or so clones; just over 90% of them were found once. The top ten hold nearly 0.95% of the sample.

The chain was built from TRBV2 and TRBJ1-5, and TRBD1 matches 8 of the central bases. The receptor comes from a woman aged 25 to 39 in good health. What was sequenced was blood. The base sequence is TGTGCCAGCAGTGGGATCAGGGGGCGCGATCAGCCCCAGCATTTT. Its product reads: CASSGIRGRDQPQHF.